The 5 T cell receptor beta chains presented below share a single source sample, sequenced in a study of T-cell memory formation after mild COVID-19. A single record per CDR3 protein comes from TCRdb applying MiXCR to the 5' RACE reads. The table lists fewer than 200,000 distinct CDR3 sequences, roughly 18% of them singletons. The sequencing input was PBMCs or a T cell subset sorted from them (not recorded which). These receptor sequences come from a man aged 18 to 30 who had mild COVID-19 (a few samples of this study predate the infection). Cell type and time point are not known.

This chain joins TRBV7-9 and TRBJ1-1; D ambiguous. The CDR3 contains 12 residues. Germline-derived CDR1 and CDR2 are SEHNR and FQNEAQ (reference sequence). Trimming shortened V by 1 base and J by 7 bases, and 7 bases separated the two germline ends. The CDR3 DNA follows: TGTGCCAGCAGCTTAGTTTACAGTGAAGCTTTCTTT. Its protein product is CASSLVYSEAFF. The whole variable domain, remainder taken from reference TRBV7-9 and TRBJ1-1, is DTGVSQNPRHKITKRGQNVTFRCDPISEHNRLYWYRQTLGQGPEFLTYFQNEAQLEKSRLLSDRFSAERPKGSFSTLEIQRTEQGDSAMYLCASSLVYSEAFFGQGTRLTVV.

This chain uses TRBV20-1 with TRBJ2-3, with 8 bases fitting TRBD2. With 3 bases clipped from V and 4 bases from J, the junction kept 9 bases outside the gene matches. The CDR3 is 15 amino acids. Germline V CDR1 and CDR2: DFQATT, SNEGSKA (reference sequence). This CDR3 reads CSASSGTSLADTQYF. The CDR3 DNA reads as TGCAGTGCTAGTTCCGGGACTAGTTTAGCAGATACGCAGTATTTT.

This clonotype was observed a few times. The gene calls are TRBV25-1 and TRBJ2-1; 8 bases line up with TRBD1. After removal of 7 bases from V and 8 bases from J, the junction contained 7 bases not matched to a gene. Germline CDR1 MGHDK, CDR2 SYGVNS. The CDR3 sequence is 13 residues long. The CDR3 protein is CASTRAGGYEQFF. The CDR3 DNA follows: TGTGCCAGCACGAGGGCAGGGGGCTATGAGCAGTTCTTC.

This chain links TRBV5-1 with TRBJ2-2, with TRBD2 identical over 10 bases. V was clipped by 3 bases and J by 7 bases; unmatched bases: 15. The CDR3 runs 18 residues. Germline V gene data show CDR1 as SGHRS and CDR2 as YFSETQ. The CDR3 DNA is TGCGCCAGCAGCTCCCCCCGGGAAGCGGGGGGGCAGGACGGGGAGCTGTTTTTT. Protein: CASSSPREAGGQDGELFF. Full variable domain (outside the CDR3, taken from reference TRBV5-1 and TRBJ2-2): KAGVTQTPRYLIKTRGQQVTLSCSPISGHRSVSWYQQTPGQGLQFLFEYFSETQRNKGNFPGRFSGRQFSNSRSEMNVSTLELGDSALYLCASSSPREAGGQDGELFFGEGSRLTVL.

This clonotype has more than one count but fewer than ten. The chain recombines TRBV15 with TRBJ1-1, with TRBD1 matching over 8 bases. The CDR3 loop spans 13 amino acids. CDR1 and CDR2 from the germline V gene are LNHNV and YYDKDF (reference sequence). V was clipped by 7 bases and J by 1 base; unmatched bases: 2. The CDR3 protein is CATTGTGNTEAFF. CDR3 DNA sequence: TGTGCCACCACCGGGACAGGGAACACTGAAGCTTTCTTT.